The 12 T cell receptor beta chains listed next were all sequenced from one sample in a study of CD8 T cells in ankylosing spondylitis. TCRdb processed the 5' RACE reads anew with MiXCR; each CDR3 protein has one entry. This table has 240,000 or so distinct CDR3 sequences, approximately 9% appearing once. The sample was blood, either unsorted or a sorted T cell fraction (not recorded which). The source is a male donor with ankylosing spondylitis or in good health (not recorded which).

This clonotype occurred a few times. The chain uses TRBV12-3 or TRBV12-4 and TRBJ1-3; 7 bases align to TRBD1. V was pared by 4 bases and J by 0 bases, with 6 bases of the junction left unmatched. The CDR3 length is 16 residues. The CDR3 bases are TGTGCCAGCAGTTGGACAGGCCGAAGCTCTGGAAACACCATATATTTT. Protein sequence: CASSWTGRSSGNTIYF.

This clonotype was found many times. V and J are TRBV3-1 and TRBJ2-7; 12 positions agree with TRBD2. V shed 4 bases and J 9 bases; nucleotides not matched to a gene: 16. CDR3 size: 17 residues. Germline V gene data show CDR1 as LGHDT and CDR2 as YNNKEL (reference sequence). The CDR3 DNA reads TGTGCCAGCAGCCCGTGGACTAGCGGGACCAGGGGGTATGGGCAGTACTTC. Translation: CASSPWTSGTRGYGQYF.

This clonotype has a count of ten or more. At one boundary the junction diverges from the germline segment, which might be a read error. The V gene is TRBV7-7, the J gene TRBJ2-1; D gene unclear. Germline V gene lookup returns CDR1 SSHAT and CDR2 FNYEAQ (reference sequence). CDR3 length: 15 residues. The CDR3 loop is CASSLEVPGYGEQFF. The CDR3 nucleotides read TGTGCTAGCAGCTTAGAGGTTCCAGGTTACGGAGAGCAGTTCTTC.

This clonotype was seen repeatedly, ten times or more. The V and J genes are TRBV5-1 and TRBJ1-3; no definite D call. Germline V lookup: CDR1 SGHRS, CDR2 YFSETQ. V lost 5 bases to trimming and J lost 2 bases, with 8 bases between them. CDR3 size: 13 residues. The CDR3 DNA is TGCGCCAGCAGTGAGAGGACTGGAAACACCATATATTTT. This encodes CASSERTGNTIYF.

Many counts were recorded for this clonotype. The CDR3 is CASSQDGRGWAFF. CDR3 DNA: TGTGCCAGCAGCCAAGATGGAAGGGGCTGGGCTTTCTTT. V gene TRBV4-2 combines with J gene TRBJ1-1; tentatively, D is TRBD1 (5 bases). The CDR3 length is 13 residues. V was trimmed by 0 bases and J by 11 bases, leaving 13 bases between them. In germline, CDR1 is LGHNA, CDR2 YNFKEQ.

This clonotype was seen more than once but under ten times. The rearrangement joins TRBV7-9 to TRBJ1-2; D gene uncertain. The V and J ends lost 3 bases and 0 bases respectively, with 17 bases between them. There are 17 residues in the CDR3. Germline V CDR1 and CDR2: SEHNR, FQNEAQ (reference sequence). CDR3 in DNA: TGTGCCAGCAGCTTCTCTTGGACCTTAGCCTCTAACTATGGCTACACCTTC. Translated, it gives CASSFSWTLASNYGYTF.

The rearrangement uses TRBV4-3 and TRBJ2-2; a possible D gene is TRBD2 (5 bases). This CDR3 comprises 15 residues. Germline CDR1 LGHNA, CDR2 YSLEER. Trimming shortened V by 0 bases and J by 8 bases, and 13 bases separated the two germline ends. The CDR3 loop reads CASSQEGLPVGELFF. CDR3 nucleotide sequence: TGCGCCAGCAGCCAAGAAGGACTCCCTGTGGGGGAGCTGTTTTTT.

This clonotype was found a few times. The chain recombines TRBV5-8 with TRBJ1-2, with D maybe TRBD1 (5 bases). CDR3 length equals 14 residues. V lost 0 bases to trimming and J lost 4 bases, with 10 bases between them. CDR1 SGHTS and CDR2 YDEGEE come from the germline V gene. In DNA, the CDR3 is TGTGCCAGCAGCTTGGAGGGCAGGGCCTATGGCTACACCTTC. Translating gives CASSLEGRAYGYTF. Combining the CDR3 with reference TRBV5-8 and TRBJ1-2 gives the whole variable domain EAGVTQSPTHLIKTRGQQATLRCSPISGHTSVYWYQQALGLGLQFLLWYDEGEERNRGNFPPRFSGRQFPNYSSELNVNALELEDSALYLCASSLEGRAYGYTFGSGTRLTVV.

This clonotype was seen at least ten times. This rearrangement joins TRBV14 to TRBJ2-1; weak D call: TRBD2 (6 bases). Trimming cost V 8 bases and J 3 bases, with 11 bases left between them. CDR3 length: 13 residues. Germline assignment: CDR1 SGHDN and CDR2 FVKESK. This chain's CDR3 is CASGGTFYNEQFF. CDR3 nucleotide sequence: TGTGCCAGCGGCGGGACTTTCTACAATGAGCAGTTCTTC.

This clonotype was counted many times. This chain joins TRBV10-2 and TRBJ1-3; D uncertain. V gave up 3 bases and J gave up 7 bases, with 13 bases separating them. Germline CDR1 reads WSHSY; CDR2 reads SAAADI. The CDR3 is made up of 14 amino acids. The DNA for the CDR3 is TGCGCCAGCAGTGAACAGCGGCGGGGTAACACCATATATTTT. Translated: CASSEQRRGNTIYF.

The chain recombines TRBV20-1 with TRBJ2-5; TRBD1 or TRBD2 may be the D gene (5 bases each). Trimming shortened V by 8 bases and J by 0 bases, and 16 bases separated the two germline ends. This CDR3 has 14 amino acids. Germline V gene data show CDR1 as DFQATT and CDR2 as SNEGSKA (reference sequence). The CDR3 reads CSHHIGTNQETQYF. Written as DNA, the CDR3 is TGCAGTCATCACATCGGGACGAACCAAGAGACCCAGTACTTC.

This clonotype was seen many times. The chain joins TRBV7-9 to TRBJ2-7; the D gene is possibly TRBD1 (5 bases). The ends were cut back, 3 bases at V and 1 base at J, with 10 bases in the middle. Germline CDR1 and CDR2: SEHNR and FQNEAQ (reference sequence). CDR3 length equals 14 residues. This CDR3 is CASSFRERSYEQYF. CDR3 nucleotide sequence: TGTGCCAGCAGCTTCAGGGAAAGGTCCTACGAGCAGTACTTC.